Following are 14 T cell receptor beta chains from one sample sequenced in a study of cytomegalovirus exposure and HLA in healthy donors. Vbeta (60) and Jbeta (13) primers were used in the PCR. Some clones are missing from TCRdb's copy, which holds only in-frame ones; the method was immunoSEQ multiplex PCR. In the table there are roughly 180,000 clones, around four fifths of which are singletons. The sequencing input was PBMCs. The receptors originated from a man aged 30 to 39 in good health and CMV-seronegative.

The gene calls are TRBV7-2 and TRBJ2-5, with 12 bases fitting TRBD2. From germline, CDR1 is SGHTA and CDR2 FQGNSA. CDR3 length: 17 amino acids. J was trimmed by 4 bases and V by 3 bases; bases with no gene match: 9. CDR3 DNA sequence: TGTGCCAGCAGCTTGATCCTAGCGGGAGGGGGTTCAGAGACCCAGTACTTC. Translation: CASSLILAGGGSETQYF.

The chain has TRBV29-1 and TRBJ2-5; possibly TRBD1 for D (6 bases). With 8 bases removed from V and 5 bases from J, the gap between germline ends came to 18 bases. Germline V gene sequence: CDR1 SQVTM, CDR2 ANQGSEA. This CDR3 is 13 amino acids long. The chain's CDR3 is CSFTGTLRETQYF. CDR3 coding DNA: TGCAGCTTTACAGGGACCCTCAGGGAGACCCAGTACTTC. Full variable domain (rest looked up from reference TRBV29-1 and TRBJ2-5): SAVISQKPSRDICQRGTSLTIQCQVDSQVTMMFWYRQQPGQSLTLIATANQGSEATYESGFVIDKFPISRPNLTFSTLTVSNMSPEDSSIYLCSFTGTLRETQYFGPGTRLLVL.

The V call is TRBV28, the J call TRBJ1-2; 7 positions agree with TRBD1. The CDR3 is 14 residues long. Germline CDR1 is MDHEN and CDR2 is SYDVKM. The V gene end was trimmed by 6 bases and the J gene end by 2 bases; junction bases not matched to a gene: 6. CDR3: CASSRDSTNYGYTF. As DNA, the CDR3 is TGTGCCAGCAGCCGGGACAGTACGAACTATGGCTACACCTTC.

In DNA form, the CDR3 reads TGTGCCAGCAGTTATCGAGGTGCACAAGAGACCCAGTACTTC. Encoded protein: CASSYRGAQETQYF. The chain carries TRBV28 and TRBJ2-5; D is unresolved. Germline values: CDR1 MDHEN, CDR2 SYDVKM. V gave up 4 bases and J gave up 2 bases, with 11 bases separating them. The CDR3 runs to 14 residues.

In this sample, this clone turned up a few times. The genes are TRBV7-2 and TRBJ2-1, with TRBD2 matching 11 bases. Germline V gives CDR1 SGHTA, CDR2 FQGNSA. The CDR3 sequence is 16 residues long. The V and J ends lost 5 bases and 2 bases, in that order; junction bases with no gene match: 5. The DNA for the CDR3 is TGTGCCAGCAGCCTCGTAGCGGGAGGGACCTACAATGAGCAGTTCTTC. This encodes CASSLVAGGTYNEQFF.

The rearrangement links TRBV4-3 to TRBJ1-2; no firm D call. Trimming took 1 base from V and 1 from J, leaving 4 bases between them. CDR1 is LGHNA and CDR2 is YSLEER in the germline V gene. The CDR3 sequence is 13 residues long. In DNA, the CDR3 is TGCGCCAGCAGCCAAGTCAATAACTATGGCTACACCTTC. Its translation is CASSQVNNYGYTF.

V gene TRBV7-9 combines with J gene TRBJ1-6, with 9 nucleotides matching TRBD1. V gave up 4 bases and J gave up 0 bases; unmatched junction bases: 4. The CDR3 totals 17 residues. In germline, CDR1 is SEHNR, CDR2 FQNEAQ (reference sequence). The CDR3 here is CASSSDRGSSYNSPLHF. In DNA, the CDR3 is TGTGCCAGCAGCTCGGACAGGGGTAGCTCCTATAATTCACCCCTCCACTTT.

This clone has more than one count but fewer than ten. The chain has TRBV28 and TRBJ2-7; D call uncertain. Trimming shortened V by 2 bases and J by 3 bases, and 11 bases separated the two germline ends. From germline, CDR1 is MDHEN and CDR2 SYDVKM. CDR3 length: 14 amino acids. CDR3 protein: CASSLQKLYYEQYF. CDR3 DNA sequence: TGTGCCAGCAGTTTACAGAAACTATACTACGAGCAGTACTTC.

The chain joins TRBV28 to TRBJ1-2, with D perhaps TRBD1 (5 bases). CDR1 and CDR2 from the germline V gene are MDHEN and SYDVKM. The ends were cut back, 5 bases at V and 10 bases at J, with 11 bases in the middle. This CDR3 has 11 residues. As DNA, the CDR3 is TGTGCCAGCAGTACACAGGAGACCTACACCTTC. Its protein is CASSTQETYTF.

This clone is a singleton in its sample. V usage is TRBV5-5 and J usage is TRBJ2-2; 9 nucleotides align to TRBD1. The CDR3 length is 15 residues. Unmatched junction bases numbered 11, after V lost 6 bases and J lost 8 bases. Germline V gene lookup returns CDR1 SGHKS and CDR2 YYEKEE (reference sequence). The CDR3 DNA reads as TGTGCCAGCACCCGGGACAGGGTTGTTCATGGGGAGCTGTTTTTT. This encodes CASTRDRVVHGELFF.

The chain carries TRBV21-1 and TRBJ1-5. TRBV21-1 represents a pseudogene. The length of the CDR3 is 11 residues. The CDR3 region is CASSFSQPQHF. The CDR3 nucleotides are TGTGCCAGCAGCTTTAGTCAGCCCCAGCATTTT.

The chain has TRBV7-9 and TRBJ1-2; the D gene is possibly TRBD1 (5 bases). The CDR3 extends over 16 amino acids. The germline gives CDR1 SEHNR, CDR2 FQNEAQ (reference sequence). Trimming pared 1 base from V and 4 bases from J, leaving 16 bases between. CDR3 in amino acids: CASSLERQRKTYGYTF. DNA of the CDR3: TGTGCCAGCAGCTTAGAGAGACAGCGAAAGACCTATGGCTACACCTTC. Full variable domain (remainder filled in from reference TRBV7-9 and TRBJ1-2): DTGVSQNPRHKITKRGQNVTFRCDPISEHNRLYWYRQTLGQGPEFLTYFQNEAQLEKSRLLSDRFSAERPKGSFSTLEIQRTEQGDSAMYLCASSLERQRKTYGYTFGSGTRLTVV.

The chain has TRBV4-1 and TRBJ2-3; 7 bases map to TRBD2. The germline V gene encodes CDR1 MGHRA and CDR2 YSYEKL. The J segment lost 4 bases and the V segment lost 4 bases, leaving 11 bases of the junction unmatched. The length of the CDR3 is 16 residues. The CDR3 DNA reads as TGCGCCAGCAGCCGGGGGGTTACTAGCGCCGCAGATACGCAGTATTTT. Residues: CASSRGVTSAADTQYF.

This chain links TRBV10-1 with TRBJ2-7; weak D call: TRBD1 (5 bases). There are 13 residues in the CDR3. CDR1 WNHNN and CDR2 SYGVQD come from the germline V gene (reference sequence). Between the trimmed V and J ends, which lost 6 bases and 0 bases, there was a span of 9 bases. The CDR3 DNA is TGCGCCAGCAGCGGAGACAGCTCCTACGAGCAGTACTTC. It yields the protein CASSGDSSYEQYF.